Listed here are 20 T cell receptor beta chains from one sample, sequenced in a study of shared clonotypes between healthy human individuals. Some clones are missing from TCRdb's copy, which holds only in-frame ones; the method was immunoSEQ multiplex PCR. The sample has 800,000 or so clones, around 96% seen once. Naive CD8 cells lacked CD45RO and underwent positive selection for CCR7, leaving out terminally differentiated effector memory CD45RA+ cells. Specimen: naive CD8+ T cells sorted from blood. These receptors were taken from a man aged 25-40 years in good health.

The V call is TRBV28, the J call TRBJ2-1; possibly TRBD2 for D (5 bases). The CDR3 covers 15 residues. The germline V and J ends were trimmed by 1 base and 6 bases, with 13 bases remaining between them. CDR1 is MDHEN, CDR2 SYDVKM, per germline. CDR3 sequence reads: CASSLSVAWGNEQFF. The CDR3 nucleotides are TGTGCCAGCAGTTTATCGGTAGCGTGGGGCAATGAGCAGTTCTTC.

The chain employs TRBV5-1 and TRBJ2-2; 8 bases agree with TRBD1. Losses at the gene ends were 5 bases for V and 0 bases for J; bases not matched to a gene: 6. The CDR3 is 16 residues long. Germline V CDR1 and CDR2: SGHRS, YFSETQ. The CDR3 here is CASRGDRRSNTGELFF. The CDR3 coding sequence is TGCGCCAGCAGGGGGGACAGGCGTTCGAACACCGGGGAGCTGTTTTTT.

This clone was seen once. The chain uses TRBV11-2 and TRBJ2-7, with 7 positions matching TRBD2. Germline V gene lookup returns CDR1 SGHAT and CDR2 FQNNGV. V was pared by 5 bases and J by 7 bases, with 11 bases of the junction left unmatched. The CDR3 spans 14 residues. The DNA of the CDR3 is TGTGCCAGCAGCGCAGGGACGGGGGGACGGGAGCAGTACTTC. It codes for CASSAGTGGREQYF.

This clone has a single count. The V gene is TRBV2, the J gene TRBJ2-1; 9 bases are shared with TRBD1. Trimming took 7 bases from V and 3 from J; bases not matched to a gene: 7. The CDR3 contains 15 residues. Germline CDR1 and CDR2: SNHLY and FYNNEI. The CDR3: CASTRGTGIYNEQFF. The CDR3 coding sequence is TGTGCCAGCACTCGCGGGACAGGGATCTACAATGAGCAGTTCTTC.

V is TRBV4-1 and J is TRBJ2-7, with 14 bases that match TRBD2. V trimming: 0 bases; J trimming: 3 bases; junction bases outside the gene matches: 7. Germline V lookup: CDR1 MGHRA, CDR2 YSYEKL. This CDR3 is built from 18 residues. As DNA, the CDR3 is TGCGCCAGCAGCCAAGAGTTTGGACTAGCGGGAGGCGACTACGAGCAGTACTTC. This translates into CASSQEFGLAGGDYEQYF.

This clone was seen once. This sequence joins TRBV18 and TRBJ2-3, with 7 positions matching TRBD1. The J segment lost 6 bases and the V segment lost 4 bases, leaving 10 bases of the junction unmatched. The CDR3 sequence is 15 residues long. Germline CDR1 reads KGHSH; CDR2 reads LQKENI. CDR3 in amino acids: CASSQGTALADTQYF. CDR3 nucleotides: TGTGCCAGCTCACAGGGGACAGCGTTAGCGGATACGCAGTATTTT.

The chain recombines TRBV13 with TRBJ1-1; the match to TRBD1 covers 7 bases. J gave up 3 bases and V 5 bases, and 9 bases lay outside the gene matches. The CDR3 runs 15 residues. CDR1 is PRHDT, CDR2 FYEKMQ, per germline (reference sequence). In DNA form, the CDR3 reads TGTGCCAGCAGCCATCCACAGGGGAAGGACACTGAAGCTTTCTTT. Its translation: CASSHPQGKDTEAFF.

On this clone itself: Sequence at one end of the junction differs from germline and may be a read error. The chain uses TRBV10-2 and TRBJ2-1; D perhaps matches TRBD1 (5 bases). Germline V CDR1 and CDR2: WSHSY, SAAADI. This CDR3 has 13 amino acids. In nucleotides, the CDR3 is TGCGCCAGCCGTGAAGGGGCGCGTGATGAGCAGTTCTTC. Translating it yields CASREGARDEQFF.

This clone was seen only a few times. The chain has TRBV14 and TRBJ2-7, with D perhaps matching TRBD1 or TRBD2 (5 bases each). Germline CDR1 is SGHDN and CDR2 is FVKESK. The CDR3 contains 14 residues. Trimming took off 5 bases at V and 5 bases at J, with 16 bases between the two ends. CDR3 in DNA: TGTGCCAGCAGCTCCCGGGACCGACGTAACGAGCAGTACTTC. Translated, it gives CASSSRDRRNEQYF.

The V and J genes are TRBV7-2 and TRBJ2-2; weak D call: TRBD1 (6 bases). CDR1 is SGHTA and CDR2 is FQGNSA in the germline V gene. The CDR3 is made up of 16 amino acids. V was cut by 5 bases and J by 2 bases, with 15 bases left in between. The CDR3 protein is CASSTPGHLNTGELFF. The CDR3 DNA reads as TGTGCCAGCAGCACTCCGGGACACCTTAACACCGGGGAGCTGTTTTTT.

The table lists this clone with a count of one. J is TRBJ1-2 and V is TRBV9, with D tentatively TRBD1 (5 bases). Germline V gives CDR1 SGDLS, CDR2 YYNGEE. The germline V and J ends were trimmed by 4 bases and 7 bases, with 11 bases remaining between them. There are 12 residues in the CDR3. The CDR3 spells CASSPGAGGYTF. CDR3 DNA sequence: TGTGCCAGCAGCCCCGGGGCGGGTGGCTACACCTTC.

V gene TRBV14 combines with J gene TRBJ2-4; D is unresolved. The CDR3 is 14 amino acids. The ends were cut back, 2 bases at V and 0 bases at J, with 5 bases in the middle. Germline CDR1 SGHDN, CDR2 FVKESK. The CDR3: CASSQTIAKNIQYF. CDR3 nucleotides: TGTGCCAGCAGCCAAACGATAGCCAAAAACATTCAGTACTTC.

A note on this clone: Germline is not matched at one junction end, which may reflect a read error. This chain links TRBV9 with TRBJ2-7; the D call may be TRBD1 or TRBD2 (6 bases each). The CDR3 consists of 14 residues. Germline V lookup: CDR1 SGDLS, CDR2 YYNGEE. CDR3 nucleotide sequence: TGTGCCAGCAGCCCAGAGGGGGACTCCAACGAGCAGTACTTC. This codes for CASSPEGDSNEQYF.

This clone was observed once. The chain employs TRBV7-8 and TRBJ1-1; tentatively, D is TRBD1 (5 bases). The V gene's germline CDR1 is SGHVS and CDR2 FQNEAQ. Trimming shortened V by 7 bases and J by 1 base, and 16 bases separated the two germline ends. There are 15 residues in the CDR3. The CDR3 DNA follows: TGTGCCAGCACCAATATTCGGGGGAAGAACACTGAAGCTTTCTTT. Amino acids: CASTNIRGKNTEAFF. Filled out from reference TRBV7-8 and TRBJ1-1, the complete variable domain reads GAGVSQSPRYKVAKRGQDVALRCDPISGHVSLFWYQQALGQGPEFLTYFQNEAQLDKSGLPSDRFFAERPEGSVSTLKIQRTQQEDSAVYLCASTNIRGKNTEAFFGQGTRLTVV.

To note about this clone: This sample includes further DNA sequences coding for the same CDR3. The V call is TRBV27, the J call TRBJ2-7; D is uncertain. The CDR3 has 13 amino acids. Per the germline V gene, CDR1 is MNHEY and CDR2 is SMNVEV (reference sequence). V dropped 4 bases and J dropped 0 bases, with 7 bases sitting between them. CDR3 coding DNA: TGTGCCAGCAGTTACAGAGTCTCCTACGAGCAGTACTTC. Its translation: CASSYRVSYEQYF.

This chain uses TRBV11-2 with TRBJ2-1; 10 bases are shared with TRBD2. There are 14 residues in the CDR3. Germline V CDR1 and CDR2: SGHAT, FQNNGV. V shed 5 bases, J shed 4 bases, and the junction held 2 bases outside the gene matches. The CDR3 bases are TGTGCCAGCAGCCTAGCGGGAGAGTACAATGAGCAGTTCTTC. It translates to CASSLAGEYNEQFF. The complete variable domain, with remaining parts taken from reference TRBV11-2 and TRBJ2-1, reads EAGVAQSPRYKIIEKRQSVAFWCNPISGHATLYWYQQILGQGPKLLIQFQNNGVVDDSQLPKDRFSAERLKGVDSTLKIQPAKLEDSAVYLCASSLAGEYNEQFFGPGTRLTVL.

The V call is TRBV7-2, the J call TRBJ1-1; D call uncertain. Trimming left V 5 bases short and J 0 bases short, with 19 bases between. CDR3 length: 17 amino acids. Germline CDR1 SGHTA, CDR2 FQGNSA. The CDR3 nucleotides are TGTGCCAGCAGCCCCTCCGTTTGGGATGACATGAACACTGAAGCTTTCTTT. Protein: CASSPSVWDDMNTEAFF. Together with reference TRBV7-2 and TRBJ1-1, the CDR3 gives the full variable domain: GAGVSQSPSNKVTEKGKDVELRCDPISGHTALYWYRQSLGQGLEFLIYFQGNSAPDKSGLPSDRFSAERTGGSVSTLTIQRTQQEDSAVYLCASSPSVWDDMNTEAFFGQGTRLTVV.

The chain joins TRBV7-6 to TRBJ2-2; D not certain. Germline V CDR1 and CDR2: SGHVS, FNYEAQ. This CDR3 region has 15 residues. V lost 4 bases, J lost 3 bases, and 12 bases lay in between. CDR3 sequence: CASSWSSPDTGELFF. The CDR3 DNA reads TGTGCCAGCAGCTGGAGTAGCCCGGACACCGGGGAGCTGTTTTTT.

This clone appeared once. The V call is TRBV4-1, the J call TRBJ2-7, with 11 bases matching TRBD2. The germline V gene has CDR1 MGHRA and CDR2 YSYEKL. V lost 6 bases, J lost 2 bases, and 3 bases stayed unmatched. The CDR3 runs to 14 residues. The CDR3 sequence: CASRGTSGAYEQYF. CDR3 sequence (DNA): TGCGCCAGCAGGGGGACTAGCGGAGCCTACGAGCAGTACTTC.

This clone was counted once. The chain has TRBV27 and TRBJ1-1; TRBD1 matches at 7 bases. There are 14 residues in the CDR3. V lost 4 bases to trimming and J lost 5 bases; unmatched junction nucleotides: 7. In germline, CDR1 is MNHEY, CDR2 SMNVEV (reference sequence). CDR3 in DNA: TGTGCCAGCAGTTCGACAGGGCTTAGGACTGAAGCTTTCTTT. It encodes CASSSTGLRTEAFF.